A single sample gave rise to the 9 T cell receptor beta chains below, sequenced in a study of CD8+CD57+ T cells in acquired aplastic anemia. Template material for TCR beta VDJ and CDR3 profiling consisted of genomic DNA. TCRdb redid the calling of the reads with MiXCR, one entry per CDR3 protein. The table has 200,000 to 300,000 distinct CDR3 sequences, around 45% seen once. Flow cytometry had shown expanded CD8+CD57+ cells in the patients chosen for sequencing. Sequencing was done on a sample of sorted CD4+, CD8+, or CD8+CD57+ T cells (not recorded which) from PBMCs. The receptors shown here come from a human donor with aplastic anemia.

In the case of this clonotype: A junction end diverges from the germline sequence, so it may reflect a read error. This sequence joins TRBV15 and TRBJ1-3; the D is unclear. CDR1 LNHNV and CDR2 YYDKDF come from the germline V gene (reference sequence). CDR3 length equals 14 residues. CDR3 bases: TGTGCCACCAGCGACTCGAGCTCTGGAAACATCATATATTTT. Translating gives CATSDSSSGNIIYF.

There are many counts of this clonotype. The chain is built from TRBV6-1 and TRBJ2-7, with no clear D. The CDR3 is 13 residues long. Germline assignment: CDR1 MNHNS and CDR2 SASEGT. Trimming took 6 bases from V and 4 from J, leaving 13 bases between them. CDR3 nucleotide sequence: TGTGCCAGCAGCTCCCAGATTCGTTACGAGCAGTACTTC. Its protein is CASSSQIRYEQYF.

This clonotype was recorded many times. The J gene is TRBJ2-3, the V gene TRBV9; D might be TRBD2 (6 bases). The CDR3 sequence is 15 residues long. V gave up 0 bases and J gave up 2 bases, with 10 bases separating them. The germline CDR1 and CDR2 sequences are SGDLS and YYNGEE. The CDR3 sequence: CASSVDGGFTDTQYF. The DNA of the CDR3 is TGTGCCAGCAGCGTAGATGGGGGGTTCACAGATACGCAGTATTTT. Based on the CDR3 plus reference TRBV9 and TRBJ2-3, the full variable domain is DSGVTQTPKHLITATGQRVTLRCSPRSGDLSVYWYQQSLDQGLQFLIQYYNGEERAKGNILERFSAQQFPDLHSELNLSSLELGDSALYFCASSVDGGFTDTQYFGPGTRLTVL.

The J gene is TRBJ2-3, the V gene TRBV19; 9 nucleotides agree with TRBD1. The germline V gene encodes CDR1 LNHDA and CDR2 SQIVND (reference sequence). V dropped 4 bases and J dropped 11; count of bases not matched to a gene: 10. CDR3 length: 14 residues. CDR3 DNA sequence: TGTGCCAGTAGTAGACAGGGGGTGTACAATGAGCAGTATTTT. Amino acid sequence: CASSRQGVYNEQYF.

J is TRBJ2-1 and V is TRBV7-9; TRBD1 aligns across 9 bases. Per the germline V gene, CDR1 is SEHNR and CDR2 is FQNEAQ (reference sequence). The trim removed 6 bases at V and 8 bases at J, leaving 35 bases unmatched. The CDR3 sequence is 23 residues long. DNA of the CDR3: TGTGCCAGCAGTTCCTCCGGGACAGGGTATGGAGCGGAGAAAGCTCGCGCTGAGGATGAGCAGTTCTTC. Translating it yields CASSSSGTGYGAEKARAEDEQFF.

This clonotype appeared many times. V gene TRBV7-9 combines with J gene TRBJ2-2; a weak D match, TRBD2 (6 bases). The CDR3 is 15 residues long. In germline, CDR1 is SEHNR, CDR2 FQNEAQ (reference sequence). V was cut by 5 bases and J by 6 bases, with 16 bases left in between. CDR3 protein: CASSPIYGSSGELFF. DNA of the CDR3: TGTGCCAGCAGCCCGATCTACGGGAGTTCCGGGGAGCTGTTTTTT.

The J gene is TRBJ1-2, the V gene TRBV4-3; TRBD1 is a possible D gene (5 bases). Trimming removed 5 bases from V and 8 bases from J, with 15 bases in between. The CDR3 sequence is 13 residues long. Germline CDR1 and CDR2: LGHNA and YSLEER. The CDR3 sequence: CASSSWGSRGYTF. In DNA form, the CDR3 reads TGCGCCAGCAGCTCCTGGGGCTCAAGGGGCTACACCTTC.

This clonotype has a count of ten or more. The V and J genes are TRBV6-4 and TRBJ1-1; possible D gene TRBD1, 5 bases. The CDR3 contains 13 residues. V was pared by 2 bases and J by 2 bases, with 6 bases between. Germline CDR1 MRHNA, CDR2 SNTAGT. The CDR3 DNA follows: TGTGCCAGCAGTGACCGGGACAACACTGAAGCTTTCTTT. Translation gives CASSDRDNTEAFF.

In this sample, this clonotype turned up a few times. As DNA, the CDR3 is TGTGCCAGCAGCTATGAGCAGGGTCGAGCTTTCTTT. Translation gives CASSYEQGRAFF. The V and J genes are TRBV9 and TRBJ1-1, with D perhaps matching TRBD1 (5 bases). The V and J ends lost 4 bases and 10 bases respectively, with 14 bases between them. Germline values: CDR1 SGDLS, CDR2 YYNGEE. The CDR3 is 12 residues long.